The rows below give T cell receptor beta chains drawn from one sample of a study of blood T cell repertoires in COVID-19. Sequencing was performed with immunoSEQ multiplex PCR; in TCRdb, only in-frame clones are kept and a portion is missing. The table includes around 400,000 clones, 89% detected once. Sequenced input: PBMCs or T cells enriched from blood (not recorded which). Receptors were obtained from a woman in her twenties or thirties who had recovered from COVID-19. Each CDR3 is given with its conserved first and last residue.

TRBV7-8	TRBJ1-2	CASSPDWGDGYTF
TRBV5-4	TRBJ1-2	CASSLPGTAASTF
TRBV27	TRBJ2-7	CASSSPWDRDREQYF
TRBV14	TRBJ1-4	CASSPYRRGGEKLFF
TRBV5-8	TRBJ2-1	CASSLLAGAFGEQFF
TRBV5-1	TRBJ2-1	CASSLAGGDSHNEQFF
TRBV18	TRBJ2-7	CASSPRQGLSYEQYF
TRBV14	TRBJ2-3	CASSRLRTSGSTDTQYF
TRBV5-5	TRBJ1-2	CASSLAVDYGYTF
TRBV7-9	TRBJ2-7	CASSFGDRGKQYF
TRBV14	TRBJ2-5	CASSPKPLSGLLQETQYF
TRBV27	TRBJ1-5	CASSSWTGLNQPQHF
TRBV2	TRBJ1-5	CASEYPGSNQPQHF
TRBV3-1/TRBV3-2	TRBJ2-7	CASSPSVTVGKQYF
TRBV2	TRBJ1-2	CASSGTGFSYGYTF
TRBV20-1	TRBJ2-5	CSAERQETQYF
TRBV4-3	TRBJ1-3	CASSQDPGTGNTIYF
TRBV4-1	TRBJ2-5	CASSQGPGLGIGTQYF
TRBV7-9	TRBJ1-4	CASSLGRQATNEKLFF
TRBV27	TRBJ1-6	CASSLVRSNSPLHF
TRBV7-9	TRBJ1-2	CASSLVGTANYGYTF
TRBV4-3	TRBJ2-7	CASSHSFSGGSYEQYF
TRBV7-7	TRBJ2-1	CASSLGGDSYNEQFF
TRBV27	TRBJ2-7	CASNPGQSSYEQYF
TRBV29-1	TRBJ2-1	CSVDRGHEQFF
TRBV7-9	TRBJ1-1	CASSLLQGEAFF
TRBV10-1	TRBJ1-2	CAWDRLNYGYTF
TRBV6-4	TRBJ2-1	CASRPGQGDNEQFF
TRBV7-3	TRBJ2-3	CASSLQGYTDTQYF
TRBV12-3/TRBV12-4	TRBJ2-7	CASSRTGLTEQYF
TRBV11-3	TRBJ2-1	CASSLVASGFNEQFF
TRBV6-6	TRBJ2-2	CASSHLREGGLVF
TRBV30	TRBJ1-6	CAWSVLGQGSPLHF
TRBV30	TRBJ2-7	CAWRTSGRGYEQYF
TRBV14	TRBJ2-3	CASSHFASGRITDTQYF
TRBV9	TRBJ2-1	CASSAGQVVGEQFF
TRBV5-8	TRBJ2-1	CASSFGSGDYNEQFF
TRBV28	TRBJ2-5	CASSVIGQGEETQYF
TRBV2	TRBJ1-3	CASSVGQLNSGNTIYF
TRBV4-1	TRBJ2-1	CASSQTGPGTGTNEQFF
TRBV2	TRBJ2-7	CASSDPNYYLSYEQYF
TRBV5-1	TRBJ2-7	CASSYFSTNYEQYF
TRBV27	TRBJ2-3	CASSFRQADTQYF
TRBV4-2	TRBJ2-3	CASSQTTSGGASDTQYF
TRBV30	TRBJ1-5	CAWTKGGREMPLSNQPQHF
TRBV24-1	TRBJ1-2	CATSDFEQGDGYTF
TRBV6-1	TRBJ1-2	CASSARWGGQGLFGYTF
TRBV15	TRBJ2-1	CATSIGYNEQFF
TRBV6-1	TRBJ2-2	CASSEVPGHRTGELFF
TRBV7-9	TRBJ2-1	CASSTTGVARSNEQFF
TRBV5-1	TRBJ1-2	CASSLGGQDYGYTF
TRBV6-1	TRBJ2-7	CASSERVAGTYEQYF
TRBV7-2	TRBJ2-3	CASSFRQAIDTQYF
TRBV18	TRBJ1-2	CASSPSSGQGVGGYTF
TRBV25-1	TRBJ1-6	CASSEYTEYNSPLHF
TRBV5-6	TRBJ1-4	CASSLSGMGEKLFF
TRBV6-2/TRBV6-3	TRBJ2-7	CASSPRGLAVFYEQYF
TRBV3-1/TRBV3-2	TRBJ2-1	CASSPRQAVSPYNEQFF